The 30 T cell receptor beta chains below all came from one sample that was sequenced in a study of T-cell memory formation after mild COVID-19. TCRdb re-called the 5' RACE reads with MiXCR, one entry per CDR3 protein. Of 550,000 to 700,000 distinct CDR3 sequences detected, 15% to 20% appear once; the ten largest clones hold about 7.5%. Material: PBMCs or a T cell subset sorted from them (not recorded which). The source of these receptors is an adult woman who had mild COVID-19 (a few samples of this study predate the infection). Cell type and time point are not known.

This clonotype was recorded a few times. The gene calls are TRBV5-4 and TRBJ1-5, with 8 bases lining up with TRBD1. The CDR3 consists of 18 residues. Germline CDR1 and CDR2: SGHNT and YYREEE (reference sequence). Unmatched junction bases numbered 20, after V lost 2 bases and J lost 10 bases. CDR3 in amino acids: CASSFQAGTGSIGGPQHF. CDR3 coding DNA: TGTGCCAGCAGCTTCCAAGCCGGGACAGGTTCGATTGGTGGACCCCAGCATTTT.

This clonotype was seen more than once but under ten times. The chain is built from TRBV24-1 and TRBJ1-2, with 10 bases fitting TRBD1. This CDR3 has 12 residues. V shed 8 bases and J 8 bases; nucleotides not matched to a gene: 4. Germline CDR1 reads KGHDR; CDR2 reads SFDVKD. DNA for the CDR3: TGTGCCACCAAGGGGACAGGGGTAGGCTACACCTTC. Translated: CATKGTGVGYTF.

This clonotype has just a few counts. The chain links TRBV25-1 to TRBJ2-7, with 8 positions matching TRBD1. CDR1 and CDR2 (germline): MGHDK, SYGVNS. This CDR3 region has 15 residues. V trimming: 4 bases; J trimming: 5 bases; junction bases outside the gene matches: 10. The CDR3 loop is CASSGPMDRAHEQYF. The DNA of the CDR3 is TGTGCCAGCAGTGGGCCTATGGACAGGGCCCACGAGCAGTACTTC.

This clonotype was seen only a few times. The rearrangement links TRBV12-3 or TRBV12-4 to TRBJ1-1, with D perhaps TRBD1 (6 bases). Trimming pared 4 bases from V and 4 bases from J, leaving 25 bases between. CDR3 length: 18 amino acids. The CDR3 spells CASSWRPLGGRSGTEAFF. The CDR3, as DNA: TGTGCCAGCAGTTGGCGTCCATTGGGGGGGCGGTCGGGCACTGAAGCTTTCTTT.

The V gene is TRBV6-1, the J gene TRBJ2-5; 14 nucleotides line up with TRBD2. The CDR3 runs to 17 residues. Germline V lookup: CDR1 MNHNS, CDR2 SASEGT. After removal of 1 base from V and 5 bases from J, the junction contained 6 bases not matched to a gene. The chain's CDR3 is CASSEGGLAGVGETQYF. CDR3 nucleotides: TGTGCCAGCAGTGAAGGGGGACTAGCGGGAGTCGGGGAGACCCAGTACTTC.

The rearrangement uses TRBV5-1 and TRBJ2-2; D may match TRBD1 or TRBD2 (5 bases each). This CDR3 spans 14 amino acids. V dropped 5 bases and J dropped 7 bases, with 15 bases sitting between them. Germline CDR1 and CDR2: SGHRS and YFSETQ. The CDR3 sequence: CASRGTVRIGELFF. CDR3 DNA sequence: TGCGCCAGCAGAGGGACGGTACGAATCGGGGAGCTGTTTTTT.

In its sample, this clonotype was seen a few times. The chain carries TRBV10-2 and TRBJ2-7; D uncertain. The V and J ends lost 4 bases and 2 bases respectively, with 6 bases between them. Germline CDR1 WSHSY, CDR2 SAAADI. The CDR3 has 12 residues. Here the CDR3 DNA reads TGCGCCAGCAGTGCTATCCCCTACGAGCAGTACTTC. It translates to CASSAIPYEQYF.

This clonotype came up a few times. CDR3 region: CASRSGLTPTQYF. In nucleotides, the CDR3 is TGTGCCAGCAGATCCGGGCTAACCCCTACGCAGTATTTT. The chain carries TRBV6-5 and TRBJ2-3; D is uncertain. This CDR3 is built from 13 residues. V lost 6 bases and J lost 8, with 15 bases in between. From germline, CDR1 is MNHEY and CDR2 SVGAGI.

This clonotype came up once. CDR3 coding DNA: TGTGCCTCAGACCGGGACAGTGCTGCCTACGAGCAGTACTTC. Its translation: CASDRDSAAYEQYF. The genes are TRBV6-6 and TRBJ2-7; 7 bases map to TRBD1. The CDR3 extends over 14 amino acids. The J segment lost 2 bases and the V segment lost 11 bases, leaving 12 bases of the junction unmatched. Germline CDR1 and CDR2: MNHNY and SVGAGI (reference sequence).

This clonotype was seen a few times. This chain joins TRBV5-6 and TRBJ2-7; D ambiguous. The CDR3 covers 14 residues. The V gene's germline CDR1 is SGHDT and CDR2 YYEEEE. Trimming shortened V by 0 bases and J by 2 bases, and 9 bases separated the two germline ends. This chain's CDR3 is CASSLDPLPYEQYF. The DNA of the CDR3 is TGTGCCAGCAGCTTGGATCCCTTACCCTACGAGCAGTACTTC.

The V and J genes are TRBV15 and TRBJ2-1; 11 positions match TRBD2. CDR1 and CDR2 (germline): LNHNV, YYDKDF (reference sequence). J gave up 4 bases and V 5 bases, and 7 bases lay outside the gene matches. CDR3 length equals 16 residues. The CDR3 coding sequence is TGTGCCACCAGCGGGCGACTAGCGGGGTTATACAATGAGCAGTTCTTC. It codes for CATSGRLAGLYNEQFF.

This clonotype was recorded many times. V and J are TRBV7-8 and TRBJ2-1; the D is unclear. CDR1 is SGHVS and CDR2 is FQNEAQ in the germline V gene. V dropped 1 base and J dropped 4 bases, with 5 bases sitting between them. This CDR3 is built from 13 residues. The CDR3 loop reads CASSLEAYNEQFF. CDR3 coding DNA: TGTGCCAGCAGCTTAGAAGCTTACAATGAGCAGTTCTTC.

This sequence joins TRBV20-1 and TRBJ2-3; 10 nucleotides align to TRBD2. The CDR3 has 17 residues. V lost 6 bases to trimming and J lost 0 bases; unmatched junction nucleotides: 12. The germline gives CDR1 DFQATT, CDR2 SNEGSKA (reference sequence). The CDR3 is CSAPALAGALSTDTQYF. CDR3 DNA sequence: TGCAGTGCCCCTGCGCTAGCGGGGGCCCTTAGCACAGATACGCAGTATTTT.

V and J are TRBV3-1 and TRBJ1-1; D is possibly TRBD1 (6 bases). Germline-derived CDR1 and CDR2 are LGHDT and YNNKEL (reference sequence). The ends were cut back, 0 bases at V and 0 bases at J, with 17 bases in the middle. The CDR3 extends over 18 amino acids. For the CDR3, the DNA is TGTGCCAGCAGCCAAGATGAGGGCAGGGGTGAGGTGAACACTGAAGCTTTCTTT. This encodes CASSQDEGRGEVNTEAFF. Supplemented by reference TRBV3-1 and TRBJ1-1, the full variable domain reads DTAVSQTPKYLVTQMGNDKSIKCEQNLGHDTMYWYKQDSKKFLKIMFSYNNKELIINETVPNRFSPKSPDKAHLNLHINSLELGDSAVYFCASSQDEGRGEVNTEAFFGQGTRLTVV.

The chain uses TRBV10-3 and TRBJ2-1; D gene uncertain. The CDR3 is 14 amino acids. Trimming removed 0 bases from V and 5 bases from J, with 8 bases in between. CDR1 is ENHRY and CDR2 is SYGVKD in the germline V gene. The CDR3 DNA is TGTGCCATCAGTGAGTCGGCAGTTAACAATGAGCAGTTCTTC. Translation gives CAISESAVNNEQFF.

This chain joins TRBV15 and TRBJ2-1; TRBD2 matches at 8 bases. With 4 bases clipped from V and 4 bases from J, the junction kept 6 bases outside the gene matches. The CDR3 covers 15 residues. Germline CDR1 reads LNHNV; CDR2 reads YYDKDF (reference sequence). The CDR3 loop reads CATSKERERYNEQFF. The CDR3 coding sequence is TGTGCCACCAGCAAAGAGCGGGAGCGGTACAATGAGCAGTTCTTC.

This clonotype was found a few times. The gene calls are TRBV5-1 and TRBJ1-1; D perhaps matches TRBD1 (5 bases). The germline V gene encodes CDR1 SGHRS and CDR2 YFSETQ. The CDR3 spans 15 residues. Trimming stripped 7 bases from V and 1 base from J, with 17 bases between. The CDR3 loop reads CASQDRGIGNTEAFF. The DNA for the CDR3 is TGCGCCAGCCAGGACCGGGGGATAGGGAACACTGAAGCTTTCTTT.

This chain connects TRBV14 to TRBJ2-3; D possibly corresponds to TRBD2 (5 bases). The germline gives CDR1 SGHDN, CDR2 FVKESK. The length of the CDR3 is 16 residues. V lost 2 bases to trimming and J lost 1 base, with 13 bases between them. The CDR3 spells CASSQRTRTRTDTQYF. The DNA for the CDR3 is TGTGCCAGCAGCCAACGGACTCGAACCCGCACAGATACGCAGTATTTT. The complete variable domain, with remaining parts taken from reference TRBV14 and TRBJ2-3, reads EAGVTQFPSHSVIEKGQTVTLRCDPISGHDNLYWYRRVMGKEIKFLLHFVKESKQDESGMPNNRFLAERTGGTYSTLKVQPAELEDSGVYFCASSQRTRTRTDTQYFGPGTRLTVL.

The rearrangement uses TRBV5-1 and TRBJ1-6; D possibly corresponds to TRBD1 (5 bases). Germline-derived CDR1 and CDR2 are SGHRS and YFSETQ. V lost 0 bases, J lost 11 bases, and 18 bases lay in between. There are 16 residues in the CDR3. The CDR3 loop is CASSLGDGTVEPPLHF. The DNA for the CDR3 is TGCGCCAGCAGCTTGGGGGATGGGACCGTGGAACCACCCCTCCACTTT.

This clonotype came up a few times. CDR3 sequence reads: CASSQGGQRNTEAFF. The CDR3 DNA sequence: TGCGCCAGCAGCCAGGGCGGACAGAGAAACACTGAAGCTTTCTTT. The chain combines TRBV4-1 with TRBJ1-1; tentatively, D is TRBD1 (6 bases). CDR3 length: 15 residues. The V end lost 3 bases, the J end lost 2 bases, and 13 bases lay between the germline ends. CDR1 is MGHRA and CDR2 is YSYEKL in the germline V gene.

This clonotype turned up a few times. This chain uses TRBV28 with TRBJ1-3; D perhaps matches TRBD1 (5 bases). Germline V gene lookup returns CDR1 MDHEN and CDR2 SYDVKM. V was pared by 6 bases and J by 0 bases, with 30 bases between. This CDR3 comprises 21 residues. The CDR3 sequence: CASSLYPVMSRVKSSGNTIYF. The CDR3 DNA sequence: TGTGCCAGCAGCCTTTATCCCGTAATGAGCAGGGTAAAAAGCTCTGGAAACACCATATATTTT.

The V and J genes are TRBV10-2 and TRBJ2-3; a possible D gene is TRBD2 (5 bases). CDR1 WSHSY and CDR2 SAAADI come from the germline V gene. With 3 bases removed from V and 6 bases from J, the gap between germline ends came to 16 bases. The CDR3 spans 15 residues. CDR3 sequence (DNA): TGCGCCAGCAGTGAATCCAGCGGACCTGGTGATACGCAGTATTTT. This translates into CASSESSGPGDTQYF.

The V gene is TRBV7-9, the J gene TRBJ1-1, with D possibly TRBD1 on 6 matching bases. CDR1 is SEHNR and CDR2 is FQNEAQ in the germline V gene (reference sequence). The CDR3 sequence is 13 residues long. V was pared by 8 bases and J by 1 base, with 11 bases between. CDR3: CASGGGANTEAFF. The CDR3, as DNA: TGTGCCAGCGGAGGGGGGGCGAACACTGAAGCTTTCTTT. Complete variable domain (other parts from reference TRBV7-9 and TRBJ1-1): DTGVSQNPRHKITKRGQNVTFRCDPISEHNRLYWYRQTLGQGPEFLTYFQNEAQLEKSRLLSDRFSAERPKGSFSTLEIQRTEQGDSAMYLCASGGGANTEAFFGQGTRLTVV.

This chain connects TRBV24-1 to TRBJ1-5; D not resolved. Trimming took off 4 bases at V and 7 bases at J, with 10 bases between the two ends. Germline V gives CDR1 KGHDR, CDR2 SFDVKD. CDR3 size: 13 residues. The CDR3, as DNA: TGTGCCACCAGTGAGATGGGGAGCCAGCCCCAGCATTTT. The encoded protein is CATSEMGSQPQHF.

The chain couples TRBV13 to TRBJ1-1, with TRBD1 matching over 8 bases. V lost 6 bases to trimming and J lost 3 bases; unmatched junction nucleotides: 6. The germline CDR1 and CDR2 sequences are PRHDT and FYEKMQ (reference sequence). This CDR3 comprises 14 residues. DNA for the CDR3: TGTGCCAGCAGTTCCTCGGACAGGGACACTGAAGCTTTCTTT. Protein sequence: CASSSSDRDTEAFF.

The rearrangement links TRBV19 to TRBJ2-2; D uncertain. The ends were cut back, 8 bases at V and 6 bases at J, with 10 bases in the middle. Looked up from germline, CDR1 is LNHDA and CDR2 is SQIVND (reference sequence). The CDR3 is made up of 12 amino acids. The CDR3 coding sequence is TGTGCCAGTTGGGCTGGCCCCGGGGAGCTGTTTTTT. Translation: CASWAGPGELFF.

In its sample, this clonotype was seen a few times. J is TRBJ2-7 and V is TRBV18, with 9 nucleotides matching TRBD2. Per germline, CDR1 KGHSH and CDR2 LQKENI. CDR3 length equals 18 residues. The ends lost 6 bases at V and 2 bases at J; junction bases unmatched: 17. The CDR3 loop is CASSFRGRELAGTYEQYF. In nucleotides, the CDR3 is TGTGCCAGCTCCTTTAGAGGAAGAGAACTAGCGGGTACCTACGAGCAGTACTTC.

The gene calls are TRBV12-3 or TRBV12-4 and TRBJ2-1, with 12 bases matching TRBD2. The ends lost 6 bases at V and 15 bases at J; junction bases unmatched: 6. The CDR3 has 12 residues. The CDR3 region is CASSPSGRASFF. The CDR3, as DNA: TGTGCCAGCAGCCCTAGCGGGAGGGCCTCGTTCTTC.

This clonotype showed up just a few times. This chain connects TRBV12-3 or TRBV12-4 to TRBJ1-5; possible D gene TRBD1, 6 bases. There are 15 residues in the CDR3. V was cut by 7 bases and J by 5 bases, with 18 bases left in between. The CDR3 DNA is TGTGCCAGCACTCGGGGGGCAGGGGCAGATCAGCCCCAGCATTTT. Its protein is CASTRGAGADQPQHF.

V and J are TRBV7-9 and TRBJ2-3; maybe TRBD1 (5 bases). The CDR3 totals 15 residues. CDR1 is SEHNR and CDR2 is FQNEAQ in the germline V gene (reference sequence). Trimming cost V 4 bases and J 4 bases, with 15 bases left between them. CDR3 nucleotide sequence: TGTGCCAGCAGCTCCGGTCTCAGGGATCCAGATACGCAGTATTTT. Translated: CASSSGLRDPDTQYF.